This T cell receptor (beta chain) is drawn from a study of blood T cell repertoires in COVID-19. Original analysis: Cell counts per sample came from amplifying reference gene primers. Sequencing used immunoSEQ multiplex PCR; TCRdb keeps in-frame clones, though not all of them. D and trimming come from the DNA, and the V and J calls and clone size come from that table. The repertoire holds around 250,000 clones, with 70% to 90% as singletons. V lost 0 bases and J lost 4, with 7 bases in between. Germline CDR1 SGDLS, CDR2 YYNGEE. CDR3 length: 13 amino acids. Clinical histories supplied by participants themselves formed the basis of cohort assignment.

The genes are TRBV9 and TRBJ1-1, with unresolved D. Sequenced: PBMCs or T cells enriched from blood (not recorded which). This receptor was obtained from a woman aged 35 to 49 with acute COVID-19. In DNA form, the CDR3 reads TGTGCCAGCAGCGTAGTCCTCAGCACTGAAGCTTTCTTT. It yields the protein CASSVVLSTEAFF.